The 21 T cell receptor beta chains below all came from one sample that was sequenced in a study of T-cell reconstitution after alpha-beta-depleted transplantation in children. Unique molecular identifiers were used to barcode this TCRbeta library. MiXCR was run by TCRdb on the PCR reads, yielding one entry per CDR3 protein. The sample comprises more than 550,000 distinct CDR3 sequences, about 10% of which are singletons, and around 4% rests with the top ten. The specimen was PBMCs from the stem cell graft donor, collected from the stem cell graft. Receptor source: a human donor who donated a stem cell graft to a child with acute myeloid leukemia.

This clonotype was observed at least ten times. CDR3 in DNA: TGTGCCAGCAGGCCAGGACAGGGGAGAAACGTCGAGCAGTACTTC. This encodes CASRPGQGRNVEQYF. The V gene is TRBV2, the J gene TRBJ2-7; 9 bases are a match to TRBD1. The CDR3 is 15 amino acids. The germline gives CDR1 SNHLY, CDR2 FYNNEI. With V trimmed by 6 bases and J by 6 bases, 12 bases remained unmatched.

The chain employs TRBV27 and TRBJ2-7; D uncertain. The CDR3 loop spans 14 amino acids. V was pared by 2 bases and J by 3 bases, with 11 bases between. Germline CDR1 and CDR2: MNHEY and SMNVEV (reference sequence). The CDR3 sequence is CASSLQSWGYEQYF. The CDR3 DNA reads as TGTGCCAGCAGTTTACAGTCATGGGGCTACGAGCAGTACTTC.

This clonotype was counted a few times. The chain employs TRBV10-3 and TRBJ2-7, with a weak D call TRBD2 (5 bases). Trimming pared 8 bases from V and 0 bases from J, leaving 17 bases between. This CDR3 has 15 residues. Germline CDR1 reads ENHRY; CDR2 reads SYGVKD. The CDR3 DNA reads as TGTGCCATCTCTACCACGGGAAGGCTCTCCTACGAGCAGTACTTC. This translates into CAISTTGRLSYEQYF.

The J gene is TRBJ2-1, the V gene TRBV10-3, with 16 bases aligning to TRBD2. CDR3 length: 18 residues. Germline V gives CDR1 ENHRY, CDR2 SYGVKD. The trim removed 6 bases at V and 4 bases at J, leaving 9 bases unmatched. The CDR3 loop reads CAISGGTSGRAIYNEQFF. CDR3 coding DNA: TGTGCCATCAGCGGTGGGACTAGCGGGAGGGCCATTTACAATGAGCAGTTCTTC.

The chain combines TRBV23-1 with TRBJ2-1, with a possible D match to TRBD1 (5 bases). TRBV23-1 is an ORF; its function is uncertain. V was clipped by 10 bases and J by 1 base, with 14 bases between them. CDR3 size: 14 residues. CDR3 residues: CATRKRQSYNEQFF. DNA of the CDR3: TGCGCCACCAGGAAACGACAGTCCTACAATGAGCAGTTCTTC.

This rearrangement joins TRBV7-2 to TRBJ2-3; TRBD2 aligns across 7 bases. There are 15 residues in the CDR3. Germline CDR1 and CDR2: SGHTA and FQGNSA. J gave up 4 bases and V 2 bases, and 6 bases lay outside the gene matches. CDR3 coding DNA: TGTGCCAGCAGCTTATTGGTGCGGGGGTCAGATACGCAGTATTTT. Translated, it gives CASSLLVRGSDTQYF.

The J gene is TRBJ2-7, the V gene TRBV6-1; 10 nucleotides line up with TRBD2. The CDR3 sequence is 17 residues long. Germline-derived CDR1 and CDR2 are MNHNS and SASEGT. V dropped 5 bases and J dropped 0; count of bases not matched to a gene: 10. Here the CDR3 DNA reads TGTGCCAGCAGTCCAACTAGCGGGATGCGATTCTCCTACGAGCAGTACTTC. This gives the protein CASSPTSGMRFSYEQYF.

This clonotype showed up just a few times. This sequence joins TRBV29-1 and TRBJ2-3, with 8 bases that match TRBD2. CDR1 and CDR2 from the germline V gene are SQVTM and ANQGSEA. V lost 4 bases to trimming and J lost 5 bases; unmatched junction nucleotides: 8. The CDR3 sequence is 14 residues long. The CDR3 DNA sequence: TGCAGCGTTGCCGGGAGGGATCGCGAAGATACGCAGTATTTT. Translation: CSVAGRDREDTQYF.

This chain links TRBV7-2 with TRBJ2-3; 8 bases map to TRBD2. The V gene end was trimmed by 1 base and the J gene end by 1 base; junction bases not matched to a gene: 4. The CDR3 consists of 16 residues. CDR1 and CDR2 from the germline V gene are SGHTA and FQGNSA. Written as DNA, the CDR3 is TGTGCCAGCAGCTTAGGTAGCGGGATGGGCACAGATACGCAGTATTTT. This encodes CASSLGSGMGTDTQYF. The whole variable domain, remainder taken from reference TRBV7-2 and TRBJ2-3, is GAGVSQSPSNKVTEKGKDVELRCDPISGHTALYWYRQSLGQGLEFLIYFQGNSAPDKSGLPSDRFSAERTGGSVSTLTIQRTQQEDSAVYLCASSLGSGMGTDTQYFGPGTRLTVL.

The J gene is TRBJ2-5, the V gene TRBV6-1; the D gene is possibly TRBD2 (5 bases). The CDR3 is 17 residues long. Germline V CDR1 and CDR2: MNHNS, SASEGT. V dropped 5 bases and J dropped 2 bases, with 21 bases sitting between them. The chain's CDR3 is CASSSPEGVAVQETQYF. The DNA for the CDR3 is TGTGCCAGCAGTAGTCCAGAGGGAGTAGCAGTTCAAGAGACCCAGTACTTC.

J is TRBJ1-1 and V is TRBV20-1; perhaps TRBD1 as D (6 bases). Germline V gene sequence: CDR1 DFQATT, CDR2 SNEGSKA (reference sequence). V lost 6 bases and J 0 bases, leaving 11 bases between the germline ends. The CDR3 contains 13 residues. For the CDR3, the DNA is TGCAGTGCGAGGAGGGGGATGAACACTGAAGCTTTCTTT. Its protein product is CSARRGMNTEAFF.

This clonotype occurred a few times. J is TRBJ2-3 and V is TRBV5-1, with 7 bases matching TRBD2. Germline assignment: CDR1 SGHRS and CDR2 YFSETQ. V shed 1 base and J 0 bases; nucleotides not matched to a gene: 2. This CDR3 contains 15 residues. CDR3 sequence reads: CASSLSGKSTDTQYF. CDR3 DNA: TGCGCCAGCAGCTTGAGCGGGAAAAGCACAGATACGCAGTATTTT.

The gene calls are TRBV5-1 and TRBJ2-6; 8 nucleotides align to TRBD1. The CDR3 runs 18 residues. V shed 0 bases, J shed 3 bases, and the junction held 8 bases outside the gene matches. From germline, CDR1 is SGHRS and CDR2 YFSETQ. In DNA form, the CDR3 reads TGCGCCAGCAGCTTGGCGGCCAGGGGGCAGGATGGGGCCAACGTCCTGACTTTC. Its protein is CASSLAARGQDGANVLTF.

The chain carries TRBV20-1 and TRBJ1-5; no definite D call. Between the trimmed V and J ends, which lost 0 bases and 4 bases, there was a span of 13 bases. CDR3 length: 15 residues. The germline V gene encodes CDR1 DFQATT and CDR2 SNEGSKA (reference sequence). The CDR3 sequence: CSARDRRQRNQPQHF. The CDR3 DNA follows: TGCAGTGCTAGAGATCGTCGGCAGAGGAATCAGCCCCAGCATTTT.

This clonotype showed up just a few times. The rearrangement links TRBV9 to TRBJ2-2; tentative D call: TRBD2 (7 bases). The CDR3 loop spans 17 amino acids. Looked up from germline, CDR1 is SGDLS and CDR2 is YYNGEE. With 0 bases removed from V and 6 bases from J, the gap between germline ends came to 18 bases. The CDR3 region is CASSVAGGLAAAGELFF. The CDR3 nucleotides are TGTGCCAGCAGCGTAGCCGGGGGGCTAGCGGCTGCCGGGGAGCTGTTTTTT.

Note on this clonotype: This may stem from a read error, because a much larger clone lies one nucleotide away. The chain carries TRBV5-1 and TRBJ1-2, with a weak D call TRBD1 (5 bases). Trimming removed 0 bases from V and 4 bases from J, with 13 bases in between. The CDR3 runs to 15 residues. The germline CDR1 and CDR2 sequences are SGHRS and YFSETQ. CDR3 sequence: CASSLEGDRSYGYTF. For the CDR3, the DNA is TGCGCCAGCAGCTTGGAAGGGGATAGGAGCTATGGCTACACCTTC.

This clonotype was counted at least ten times. The rearrangement joins TRBV28 to TRBJ2-7, with a weak D call TRBD2 (6 bases). CDR1 and CDR2 from the germline V gene are MDHEN and SYDVKM. CDR3 length: 13 amino acids. The germline V and J ends were trimmed by 3 bases and 3 bases, with 9 bases remaining between them. CDR3 DNA sequence: TGTGCCAGCAGTTTGGGGGGTTTCTACGAGCAGTACTTC. Its translation: CASSLGGFYEQYF.

The chain carries TRBV20-1 and TRBJ2-7; maybe TRBD2 (6 bases). Germline CDR1 reads DFQATT; CDR2 reads SNEGSKA (reference sequence). The CDR3 spans 15 residues. Trimming removed 3 bases at V and 3 bases at J, with 18 bases between. CDR3 region: CSARDRTTPHYEQYF. The CDR3 DNA reads TGCAGTGCTAGGGACCGGACTACGCCTCACTACGAGCAGTACTTC.

This clonotype was recorded many times. The chain uses TRBV29-1 and TRBJ1-1; weak D call: TRBD1 (5 bases). Trimming took off 7 bases at V and 2 bases at J, with 11 bases between the two ends. The CDR3 has 12 residues. Germline assignment: CDR1 SQVTM and CDR2 ANQGSEA. The CDR3 spells CSGMTVNTEAFF. DNA of the CDR3: TGCAGCGGGATGACAGTTAACACTGAAGCTTTCTTT.

The chain uses TRBV20-1 and TRBJ1-3; 10 bases are a match to TRBD1. J gave up 1 base and V 5 bases, and 5 bases lay outside the gene matches. CDR3 length equals 15 residues. Germline values: CDR1 DFQATT, CDR2 SNEGSKA (reference sequence). Here the CDR3 reads CSALTGGGSGNTIYF. The CDR3 bases are TGCAGTGCTTTGACAGGGGGCGGTTCTGGAAACACCATATATTTT.

The chain carries TRBV5-1 and TRBJ2-7; D is perhaps TRBD1 (5 bases). Germline V gives CDR1 SGHRS, CDR2 YFSETQ. The CDR3 extends over 15 amino acids. With 4 bases removed from V and 0 bases from J, the gap between germline ends came to 14 bases. The CDR3 loop reads CASSLRQNLSYEQYF. Here the CDR3 DNA reads TGCGCCAGCAGCCTCCGACAGAACCTCTCCTACGAGCAGTACTTC.